This T cell receptor beta chain was sequenced during a study of blood T cell repertoires in COVID-19 (dated by TCRdb to about 2020). In the study overall: ImmuneRACE Cohort 3 recovered participants were defined by two consecutive negative NP/OP PCR tests, healthcare professional clearance, or symptom resolution. The collaborator samples originated in the United States, Italy and Spain and spanned the acute and convalescent phases of COVID-19. The prospective study material was composed of cDNA or gDNA derived from T cells, B-cell-depleted T cells, or PBMCs. The dataset comprised deeply sampled blood TCRbeta repertoires from subjects exposed to, actively infected with, or recovered from COVID-19. The repertoires were made available in a free public database intended to serve as a resource for research on the immune response to SARS-CoV-2. The samples were drawn from two sources: the first 160 participants of the ongoing ImmuneRACE study, and 1,000 to 1,500 subjects contributed by 6 global collaborators. A de-identified subject ID, COVID-19 status, age in years and sex were almost always included in the sample metadata. Where HLA class I and class II types were available, the types were taken from metadata supplied by the sample provider, not from assay-based typing. Study-wide findings and limitations: The quantity of clinical and demographic metadata differed by source and by participant and was supplied without curation.

Reading the germline V gene (reference sequence) gives CDR1 LNHDA and CDR2 SQIVND. V loses 1 base of germline sequence and J loses 3 bases, and the interval between the two ends is 12 bases. The CDR3 spans 15 residues, from the cysteine through the phenylalanine. Only CDR3 DNA remains: 45 bases, in frame from the first base. On this clone: This receptor's antigen is unknown. It has no much larger one-base neighbor in the sample; base qualities were not kept.

TCRbeta CDR3 regions were amplified from genomic DNA using the immunoSEQ Assay, a bias-controlled multiplex PCR. Concerning the study's data processing: Nucleated cell counts per sample were estimated from amplification of reference gene primers within the assay. To quantify the absolute abundance of each unique TCRbeta CDR3 rearrangement, sequence reads were collapsed and filtered. For each sample, productive Simpson clonality was calculated as the square root of Simpson's diversity index over productive rearrangements. TCRdb took over this immuneACCESS table, retaining in-frame rearrangements with V and J assigned. Such tables are incomplete; in checked studies, under half of the missing clones stem from an unresolved V gene, and the remainder is unexplained. Clone size and the V and J calls come from that table; the DNA yielded D and trimming. Present in this sample are over 110,000 clones, 84% of which were seen just once. Roughly 3.8% of the sample comes from the top ten.

Participants in the prospective study were aged roughly 18 to 89 years, lived in 20 to 25 United States geographic areas, and enrolled through a virtual design. Cohort assignment in the prospective study relied on participant-reported clinical history from a screening survey and a study questionnaire. Mobile phlebotomists in the prospective study collected whole blood, serum and a nasopharyngeal or oropharyngeal swab from every participant. Prospective study participants could optionally give additional blood draws and questionnaires over an approximately 2-month period. Blood samples from the prospective study were shipped frozen or at room temperature prior to DNA extraction.

The sequence is built from TRBV19 and TRBJ1-2; TRBD1 is a possible D gene, resting on 5 matching bases. What was sequenced was PBMCs or T cells enriched from blood (not recorded which). This sequence originates from a man aged 50 or older in a cohort exposed to, infected with or recovered from COVID-19 (not recorded which). The DNA sequence is TGTGCCAGTAGTATAGGGGCGGCAGGGTACTATGGCTACACCTTC. It translates as CASSIGAAGYYGYTF.